This TCR beta chain comes out of a study of cytomegalovirus exposure and HLA in healthy donors. Findings and caveats of the study: Listed as cytomegalovirus-associated were 150 to 200 TCR beta chains. A later analysis found that most CMV-associated TCR beta chains appeared HLA-restricted.

Per the germline V gene, CDR1 is MNHEY and CDR2 is SVGAGI. After removal of 6 bases from V and 7 bases from J, the junction contained 10 bases not matched to a gene. This CDR3 has 14 amino acids. With regard to this clone: Its specificity is not known.

PCR was performed using 60 Vbeta and 13 Jbeta primers. As handled by the study authors: In a later analysis, the count reached about 82 million unique TCR beta chains, with roughly 9.9 million shared. Clones were read by immunoSEQ multiplex PCR, and TCRdb kept only the in-frame ones, dropping some. That table is the source of V, J and clone size, and D and trimming were worked out from the DNA. The table has approximately 150,000 clones, around 80% seen once. Sequenced material: PBMCs. The clonotype originates from a man aged 35 to 55 in good health and CMV-seronegative. The V and J genes are TRBV6-5 and TRBJ2-7, with TRBD2 matching 9 bases. As DNA, the CDR3 is TGTGCCAGCAGATTAGCGGGGGCTTTTTATGAGCAGTACTTC. It translates to CASRLAGAFYEQYF.